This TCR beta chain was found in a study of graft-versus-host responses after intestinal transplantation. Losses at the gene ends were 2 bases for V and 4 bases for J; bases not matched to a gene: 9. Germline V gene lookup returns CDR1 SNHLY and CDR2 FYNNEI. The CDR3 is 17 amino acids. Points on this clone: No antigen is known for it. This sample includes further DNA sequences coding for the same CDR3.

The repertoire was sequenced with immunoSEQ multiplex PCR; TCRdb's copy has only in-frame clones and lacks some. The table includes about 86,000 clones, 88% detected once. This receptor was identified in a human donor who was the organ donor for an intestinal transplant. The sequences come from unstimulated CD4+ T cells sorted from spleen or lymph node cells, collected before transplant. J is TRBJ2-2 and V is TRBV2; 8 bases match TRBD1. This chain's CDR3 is CASSENRDRSGTGELFF. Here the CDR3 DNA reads TGTGCCAGCAGTGAAAATCGGGACAGGTCTGGCACCGGGGAGCTGTTTTTT.